The 2 T cell receptor beta chains listed next were all sequenced from one sample in a study of tissue T cells after allogeneic stem cell transplantation. The time point is: mouse harvest day 7 after allogeneic transplant. The graft held 10^6 splenic CD5+ T cells and 10^7 T-cell-depleted bone marrow cells. Sequencing was performed with immunoSEQ multiplex PCR; in TCRdb, only in-frame clones are kept and a portion is missing. Of some 7,700 clones listed, around 48% are singletons. Sequenced: gut tissue. The receptors stem from a female BALB/c mouse given C57BL/6 T cells with graft-versus-host disease after an allogeneic hematopoietic cell transplant.

This clone has just a few counts. Gene names follow the mouse nomenclature. The missing CDR3 end, 1 residue past where the read stops, is filled in from the germline J gene. The V gene is TRBV12-2, the J gene TRBJ1-2, with TRBD1 identical over 8 bases. The CDR3 runs to 15 residues. The V segment lost 2 bases and the J segment 4 bases; nucleotides outside the gene matches: 8. CDR1 is SGHLS, CDR2 HYDKME, per germline. The chain's CDR3 is CASSRWDRRGSDYTF. CDR3 bases read: TGTGCCAGCTCTCGATGGGACAGGAGGGGCTCCGACTACACC.

In the case of this clone: Mouse gene names apply. Coverage ceases 1 residue before the CDR3 finishes, and the germline J gene fills in the end. This chain links TRBV4 with TRBJ1-4; 10 bases fit TRBD1. The V and J ends lost 4 bases and 3 bases, in that order; junction bases with no gene match: 11. The CDR3 loop spans 18 amino acids. The germline V gene encodes CDR1 LGHDT and CDR2 YNNKQL (reference sequence). The CDR3 reads CASSSGQGGLWTNERLFF. The CDR3 DNA, read in part, is TGTGCCAGCAGCTCCGGACAGGGGGGTCTTTGGACCAACGAAAGATTATTT.